This TCR beta chain was recorded in a study of cytomegalovirus exposure and HLA in healthy donors. The donors were part of the validation cohort of 120 or so subjects. That cohort was separate from the first cohort, which comprised about 670 subjects. Whole-study results and caveats: TCR beta chains numbering some 160 were designated cytomegalovirus-associated. Later, an analysis found that TCR clusters from the first cohort tended to co-occur in the 90 to 150 validation repertoires. The classifier was said to identify cytomegalovirus status with high specificity and sensitivity.

On this clone itself: Antigen specificity is unknown.

V was cut by 2 bases and J by 2 bases, with 12 bases left in between. This CDR3 comprises 16 residues. Germline loops: CDR1 SEHNR, CDR2 FQNEAQ (reference sequence). Only in-frame clones appear in the TCRdb table, and some are missing; sequencing was by immunoSEQ multiplex PCR. The data show about 360,000 clones, just over 85% seen once. The rearrangement uses TRBV7-9 and TRBJ1-4; D is undetermined. The sequence was obtained from a woman under 30 in good health and CMV-seronegative. Specimen: PBMCs. CDR3 residues: CASSLFVGGTNEKLFF. The DNA of the CDR3 is TGTGCCAGCAGCTTATTTGTGGGAGGGACTAATGAAAAACTGTTTTTT.